A single sample is the source of the 18 T cell receptor beta chains below, sequenced in a study of cytotoxic CD8 clonotypes in ibrutinib-treated CLL. Here immunoSEQ multiplex PCR was the method, and the copy in TCRdb shows in-frame clones only, minus some. Among 150,000 to 200,000 clones listed, about 88% were seen once. The source material was PBMCs, sampled at disease progression, from a patient treated with ibrutinib. These receptors were obtained from a human donor with chronic lymphocytic leukemia.

The J gene is TRBJ1-2, the V gene TRBV7-2; 8 nucleotides agree with TRBD1. After removal of 0 bases from V and 3 bases from J, the junction contained 3 bases not matched to a gene. The CDR3 spans 15 residues. The germline V gene encodes CDR1 SGHTA and CDR2 FQGNSA. As DNA, the CDR3 is TGTGCCAGCAGCTTAGCGCAGGGGGCAGACTATGGCTACACCTTC. Translating it yields CASSLAQGADYGYTF.

The J gene is TRBJ2-2, the V gene TRBV29-1; D perhaps matches TRBD1 (6 bases). Germline CDR1 and CDR2: SQVTM and ANQGSEA. Deletions cut 6 bases from V and 7 bases from J, with 15 bases between. This CDR3 spans 13 amino acids. In DNA, the CDR3 is TGCAGCGTCAGTCACAGGGCTGACGGGGAGCTGTTTTTT. Amino acid sequence: CSVSHRADGELFF.

CDR3: CASSDPGQASSGANVLTF. Written as DNA, the CDR3 is TGTGCCAGCAGCGACCCGGGACAGGCCTCCTCTGGGGCCAACGTCCTGACTTTC. The chain is built from TRBV7-3 and TRBJ2-6; 8 nucleotides match TRBD1. CDR1 and CDR2 (germline): SGHTA, FQGTGA. The CDR3 extends over 18 amino acids. V shed 5 bases and J 0 bases; nucleotides not matched to a gene: 9.

The V call is TRBV28, the J call TRBJ1-2, with D perhaps TRBD1 (5 bases). CDR3 length: 12 residues. The germline gives CDR1 MDHEN, CDR2 SYDVKM. The V end lost 6 bases, the J end lost 4 bases, and 9 bases lay between the germline ends. The CDR3, as DNA: TGTGCCAGCAGAGACAGCGTCTATGGCTACACCTTC. Translation gives CASRDSVYGYTF.

The chain combines TRBV6-1 with TRBJ2-7, with TRBD1 matching over 8 bases. J was trimmed by 4 bases and V by 5 bases; bases with no gene match: 10. The CDR3 length is 15 residues. Germline values: CDR1 MNHNS, CDR2 SASEGT. The CDR3 sequence is CASSPMAGGVYEQYF. For the CDR3, the DNA is TGTGCCAGCAGTCCCATGGCAGGGGGCGTGTACGAGCAGTACTTC.

This clone turned up a few times. The chain is built from TRBV7-2 and TRBJ2-7, with 12 bases identical to TRBD2. Germline V CDR1 and CDR2: SGHTA, FQGNSA. The J segment lost 4 bases and the V segment lost 1 base, leaving 5 bases of the junction unmatched. The CDR3 spans 16 residues. The CDR3 DNA reads as TGTGCCAGCAGCTTAGAGACTAGCGGGAGTAGGTACGAGCAGTACTTC. Translation: CASSLETSGSRYEQYF.

This chain links TRBV19 with TRBJ1-5, with 8 bases aligning to TRBD1. Trimming removed 6 bases from V and 6 bases from J; junction bases left unmatched: 4. Germline V gene sequence: CDR1 LNHDA, CDR2 SQIVND (reference sequence). The length of the CDR3 is 13 residues. The CDR3 loop reads CASRDRVGQPQHF. CDR3 sequence (DNA): TGTGCCAGTAGGGACAGGGTGGGTCAGCCCCAGCATTTT.

The chain combines TRBV21-1 with TRBJ2-2; no DNA check was done on the table's D call, TRBD2. TRBV21-1 is labeled a pseudogene. This CDR3 contains 15 residues. The CDR3 nucleotides read TGTGCCAGCGGCTACGGGAGGTTGGCCCCCGGGGAGCTGTTTTTT. Translation gives CASGYGRLAPGELFF.

This chain's CDR3 is CASRGVEAEAFF. The CDR3 nucleotides are TGTGCCAGCAGGGGGGTTGAAGCTGAAGCTTTCTTT. This chain uses TRBV28 with TRBJ1-1, with a possible D match to TRBD1 (5 bases). CDR1 and CDR2 from the germline V gene are MDHEN and SYDVKM. The V gene lost 6 bases and the J gene lost 6 bases, with 11 bases spanning the gap. The CDR3 is 12 residues long.

This clone was recorded a few times. V usage is TRBV27 and J usage is TRBJ2-7; 7 positions agree with TRBD2. The germline V gene encodes CDR1 MNHEY and CDR2 SMNVEV (reference sequence). With V trimmed by 4 bases and J by 6 bases, 6 bases remained unmatched. The CDR3 is made up of 13 amino acids. CDR3 region: CASSYGGRSEQYF. CDR3 bases: TGTGCCAGCAGTTACGGCGGGAGAAGCGAGCAGTACTTC.

The V and J genes are TRBV14 and TRBJ2-7; D is perhaps TRBD1 (6 bases). V shed 4 bases and J shed 3 bases, with 13 bases lying between them. Looked up from germline, CDR1 is SGHDN and CDR2 is FVKESK. The CDR3 runs 14 residues. CDR3 bases: TGTGCCAGCAGCCCCACAGGGTTGTACTACGAGCAGTACTTC. This codes for CASSPTGLYYEQYF. The entire variable domain, with the rest obtained from reference TRBV14 and TRBJ2-7, is as follows: EAGVTQFPSHSVIEKGQTVTLRCDPISGHDNLYWYRRVMGKEIKFLLHFVKESKQDESGMPNNRFLAERTGGTYSTLKVQPAELEDSGVYFCASSPTGLYYEQYFGPGTRLTVT.

The chain links TRBV23-1 to TRBJ1-5; D perhaps matches TRBD1 (5 bases). TRBV23-1 is known as an ORF, though its function is uncertain. The CDR3 totals 14 residues. The V gene lost 4 bases and the J gene lost 6 bases, with 13 bases spanning the gap. As DNA, the CDR3 is TGCGCCAGCAGTCCCCGAACGGGGACTCAGCCCCAGCATTTT. This translates into CASSPRTGTQPQHF.

This chain joins TRBV11-2 and TRBJ2-5; tentatively, D is TRBD2 (6 bases). Germline V lookup: CDR1 SGHAT, CDR2 FQNNGV. The CDR3 has 15 residues. V gave up 1 base and J gave up 0 bases, with 9 bases separating them. The CDR3 protein is CASSLVWDYQETQYF. Written as DNA, the CDR3 is TGTGCCAGCAGCTTAGTTTGGGACTACCAAGAGACCCAGTACTTC.

This clone was detected only once. The chain recombines TRBV5-1 with TRBJ2-3, with 8 positions matching TRBD1. Trimming took 0 bases from V and 1 from J; bases not matched to a gene: 7. CDR1 SGHRS and CDR2 YFSETQ come from the germline V gene. CDR3 length: 17 residues. CDR3 region: CASSLGGVGQGTDTQYF. CDR3 sequence (DNA): TGCGCCAGCAGCTTGGGCGGAGTGGGACAGGGCACAGATACGCAGTATTTT.

This clone has only a few counts. The chain uses TRBV5-1 and TRBJ2-5; 11 nucleotides line up with TRBD2. This CDR3 spans 17 amino acids. The ends lost 3 bases at V and 1 base at J; junction bases unmatched: 8. The V gene's germline CDR1 is SGHRS and CDR2 YFSETQ. CDR3 bases: TGCGCCAGCAGCTACCTGACTAGCGGGAATCGCCAAGAGACCCAGTACTTC. This translates into CASSYLTSGNRQETQYF.

V is TRBV5-1 and J is TRBJ1-2; D is unresolved. Between the trimmed V and J ends, which lost 2 bases and 8 bases, there was a span of 13 bases. The CDR3 contains 13 residues. Germline V gives CDR1 SGHRS, CDR2 YFSETQ. The CDR3 reads CASSFNGEEGYTF. The CDR3 nucleotides read TGCGCCAGCAGCTTTAACGGGGAGGAGGGCTACACCTTC.

The rearrangement links TRBV12-5 to TRBJ2-7, with a weak D call TRBD2 (6 bases). This CDR3 spans 13 amino acids. Germline CDR1 LGHNT, CDR2 FRNRAP. The germline V and J ends were trimmed by 6 bases and 3 bases, with 12 bases remaining between them. The CDR3 sequence: CASGPQGLYEQYF. In DNA form, the CDR3 reads TGTGCTAGTGGACCTCAGGGACTCTACGAGCAGTACTTC.

This chain connects TRBV15 to TRBJ2-5; no reliable D call. V gave up 4 bases and J gave up 7 bases, with 7 bases separating them. CDR3 length: 11 amino acids. Germline assignment: CDR1 LNHNV and CDR2 YYDKDF (reference sequence). The chain's CDR3 is CATSTGRTQYF. The CDR3 DNA follows: TGTGCCACCAGCACTGGGCGGACCCAGTACTTC.